This T cell receptor (beta chain) was sequenced for a study of post-analysis software for immune sequencing data. Study as a whole: Multiple sclerosis in the patients followed relapsing-remitting, secondary progressive and progressive-relapsing courses.

TCR beta cDNA libraries included unique molecular identifiers. One entry per CDR3 protein, called by TCRdb with MiXCR from the PCR reads. The profile shows hundreds of thousands of distinct CDR3 sequences, about 50% of them singletons. This clonotype occurred a few times. The receptor was derived from a girl aged 5-17 years with multiple sclerosis. Sequencing input: blood.

CDR3 amino acids: CSAPRDRLYEQYF. The CDR3 coding sequence is TGCAGTGCTCCCAGGGACAGGCTCTACGAGCAGTACTTC. This chain connects TRBV20-1 to TRBJ2-7; TRBD1 matches at 8 bases. V lost 5 bases, J lost 3 bases, and 6 bases stayed unmatched. This CDR3 is 13 amino acids long. The germline V gene encodes CDR1 DFQATT and CDR2 SNEGSKA (reference sequence).